A selection of T cell receptor beta chains follows, all from one sample in a study of blood T cell repertoires in COVID-19. This table comes from immunoSEQ multiplex PCR, and its TCRdb copy is limited to in-frame clones, with some not included. The sample carries approximately 300,000 clones, more than 80% recorded once. Sequences were obtained from peripheral blood. The receptors stem from a woman under 40 with COVID-19, enrolled during active disease. Each CDR3 is given with its conserved first and last residue. D genes are given only for firm matches. Clone size is not always given. Where it is, it says once, few, many or a class for expanded clones.

d_call j_call v_call clone_size cdr3_aa
NA TRBJ1-1 TRBV2 NA CASSYNSISEAFF
NA TRBJ1-1 TRBV2 once CAIRTDNTEAFF
TRBD2 TRBJ2-1 TRBV5-5 NA CASSPGLAGGWGYNEQFF
TRBD1 TRBJ1-1 TRBV12-3/TRBV12-4 few CASSTGASEAFF
TRBD1 TRBJ2-7 TRBV15 NA CATSRMTGSPYEQYF
TRBD2 TRBJ2-1 TRBV4-3 once CASSQGASGISNEQFF
NA TRBJ1-2 TRBV2 NA CAGKRTDYNYGYTF
TRBD1 TRBJ1-4 TRBV9 NA CASSVGTALNEKLFF
TRBD1 TRBJ1-2 TRBV5-6 NA CASSGDRGNYGYTF
TRBD2 TRBJ2-1 TRBV10-3 NA CAISDLAGENEQFF
NA TRBJ1-2 TRBV10-3 NA CAISARDDGYTF
TRBD1 TRBJ1-5 TRBV5-1 NA CASSDGQGDNQPQHF
NA TRBJ1-2 TRBV27 NA CASSLHGGANYGYTF
NA TRBJ1-2 TRBV5-4 once CASSLSAGRANYGYTF
TRBD2 TRBJ2-2 TRBV30 NA CAWSPRTSGLTGELFF
NA TRBJ2-7 TRBV5-6 NA CASSLRDTTYEQYF
NA TRBJ1-4 TRBV7-2 NA CASSLGVLTGSVHEKLFF
NA TRBJ1-5 TRBV18 NA CASSPRSGVHQPQHF
TRBD1 TRBJ1-1 TRBV5-8 NA CASSWGQGWNTEAFF
TRBD2 TRBJ2-5 TRBV28 NA CASTRAGGETQYF
NA TRBJ2-3 TRBV30 NA CAWSASQWRDTQYF
TRBD2 TRBJ2-7 TRBV28 NA CASSLSGGGYEQYF
NA TRBJ1-5 TRBV4-1 NA CASSQVNRYSNQPQHF
NA TRBJ1-2 TRBV5-1 few CASSLVPGVRRGYTF
TRBD1 TRBJ1-5 TRBV7-9 NA CASSSNGVTGEFQPQHF
NA TRBJ1-1 TRBV29-1 NA CSVSGQRNTEAFF
NA TRBJ1-2 TRBV6-1 NA CASSEVESGYGYTF
NA TRBJ2-1 TRBV10-2 NA CASSSVFNEQFF
TRBD1 TRBJ1-2 TRBV6-5 NA CASRGPWQGAIGYTF
NA TRBJ2-4 TRBV4-3 NA CASSQERALKNIQYF
NA TRBJ1-1 TRBV9 NA CASSVGRVTGREAEAFF
TRBD2 TRBJ2-5 TRBV9 NA CASSAVHSGRAGTQYF
NA TRBJ1-6 TRBV4-1 NA CASSQDRSYNSPLHF
NA TRBJ2-1 TRBV24-1 NA CATSVEGPSEQFF
TRBD2 TRBJ2-7 TRBV7-9 NA CASSPAGTSAISYEQYF
NA TRBJ1-2 TRBV5-1 NA CASSWTSREGRNYGYTF
TRBD1 TRBJ1-5 TRBV30 NA CAWTGTADQPQHF
NA TRBJ1-4 TRBV12-3/TRBV12-4 NA CASSFFEKLFF
TRBD1 TRBJ1-5 TRBV15 NA CATSHRGGWGFQPQHF
NA TRBJ2-5 TRBV2 once CASRTGMGGETQYF
TRBD1 TRBJ2-2 TRBV11-3 NA CASSTRTGGGGELFF
TRBD1 TRBJ1-2 TRBV12-3/TRBV12-4 few CASSLYSGGGYTF
TRBD1 TRBJ1-5 TRBV30 NA CAWSLAGGNQPQHF
NA TRBJ1-4 TRBV4-3 NA CASSQDRREKLFF